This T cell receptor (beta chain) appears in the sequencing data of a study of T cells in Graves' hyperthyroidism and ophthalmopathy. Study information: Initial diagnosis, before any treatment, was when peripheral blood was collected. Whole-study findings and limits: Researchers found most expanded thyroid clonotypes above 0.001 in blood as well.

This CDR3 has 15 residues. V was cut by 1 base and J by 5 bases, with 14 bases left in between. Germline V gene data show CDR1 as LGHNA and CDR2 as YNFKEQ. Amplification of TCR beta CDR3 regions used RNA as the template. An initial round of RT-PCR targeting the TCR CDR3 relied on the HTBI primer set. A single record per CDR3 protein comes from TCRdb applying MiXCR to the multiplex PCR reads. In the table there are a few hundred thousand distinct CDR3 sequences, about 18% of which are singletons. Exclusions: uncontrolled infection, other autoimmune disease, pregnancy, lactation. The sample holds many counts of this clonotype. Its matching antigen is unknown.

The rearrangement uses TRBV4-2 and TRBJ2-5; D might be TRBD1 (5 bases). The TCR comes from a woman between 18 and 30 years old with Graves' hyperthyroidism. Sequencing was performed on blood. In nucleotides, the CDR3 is TGTGCCAGCAGCCAAGGTGGGGCGTCACAGGAGACCCAGTACTTC. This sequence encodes CASSQGGASQETQYF.